These 8 T cell receptor beta chains were all obtained from the same sample, sequenced in a study of cytomegalovirus exposure and HLA in healthy donors. The PCR employed 60 Vbeta primers together with 13 Jbeta primers. Sequencing was performed with immunoSEQ multiplex PCR; in TCRdb, only in-frame clones are kept and a portion is missing. The table lists roughly 54,000 clones, approximately 84% of them singletons. Sequencing was carried out using PBMCs. The source of these receptors is a man in his fifties in good health and CMV-seronegative.

This rearrangement joins TRBV28 to TRBJ2-7; possibly TRBD1 for D (5 bases). CDR3 length: 14 residues. Germline CDR1 and CDR2: MDHEN and SYDVKM. Trimming removed 5 bases at V and 3 bases at J, with 14 bases between. The CDR3 coding sequence is TGTGCCAGCAGTGCGAGGACACCCTTCTACGAGCAGTACTTC. Translation: CASSARTPFYEQYF.

The CDR3 DNA reads TGCGCCAGCAGCTTGGCGCGTGGGGTCGGGGATAATTCACCCCTCCACTTT. This sequence encodes CASSLARGVGDNSPLHF. This chain uses TRBV5-1 with TRBJ1-6; D gene uncertain. The V gene's germline CDR1 is SGHRS and CDR2 YFSETQ. The CDR3 loop spans 17 amino acids. V lost 0 bases, J lost 5 bases, and 15 bases lay in between.

This chain joins TRBV2 and TRBJ2-7; weak D call: TRBD1 (6 bases). Germline V CDR1 and CDR2: SNHLY, FYNNEI. This CDR3 has 13 amino acids. The germline V and J ends were trimmed by 5 bases and 1 base, with 9 bases remaining between them. CDR3: CASSRDKSYEQYF. The CDR3 DNA follows: TGTGCCAGCAGTCGGGACAAGTCCTACGAGCAGTACTTC. The full variable domain, in which reference TRBV2 and TRBJ2-7 provide the parts outside the CDR3, is EPEVTQTPSHQVTQMGQEVILRCVPISNHLYFYWYRQILGQKVEFLVSFYNNEISEKSEIFDDQFSVERPDGSNFTLKIRSTKLEDSAMYFCASSRDKSYEQYFGPGTRLTVT.

The rearrangement joins TRBV5-4 to TRBJ2-3, with 16 bases fitting TRBD2. V lost 4 bases to trimming and J lost 2 bases; unmatched junction nucleotides: 4. The germline gives CDR1 SGHNT, CDR2 YYREEE (reference sequence). The CDR3 has 17 residues. CDR3 nucleotide sequence: TGTGCCAGCAGCGGGGGACTAGCGGGGGGGACCACAGATACGCAGTATTTT. Translation: CASSGGLAGGTTDTQYF.

This clone showed up just a few times. In DNA, the CDR3 is TGTGCCAGCAGCTTCCGTTCGGGACAGGGTTACAATGAGCAGTTCTTC. The encoded protein is CASSFRSGQGYNEQFF. The V call is TRBV9, the J call TRBJ2-1, with 9 bases lining up with TRBD1. Losses at the gene ends were 4 bases for V and 4 bases for J; bases not matched to a gene: 9. CDR1 and CDR2 from the germline V gene are SGDLS and YYNGEE. This CDR3 has 16 amino acids.

The chain carries TRBV11-2 and TRBJ2-3, with 12 bases that match TRBD2. The CDR3 is 18 residues long. V lost 0 bases and J lost 1; bases outside the gene matches: 5. The germline gives CDR1 SGHAT, CDR2 FQNNGV. The CDR3 DNA follows: TGTGCCAGCAGCTTAGATCCCCTAGCGGGGGGGCGCACAGATACGCAGTATTTT. Translation: CASSLDPLAGGRTDTQYF.

The gene calls are TRBV7-9 and TRBJ1-5; 9 bases agree with TRBD1. The CDR3 sequence is 15 residues long. Germline V gene lookup returns CDR1 SEHNR and CDR2 FQNEAQ (reference sequence). J lost 6 bases, V lost 4 bases, and 7 bases had no gene match. CDR3 in amino acids: CASSSSGQGTQPQHF. CDR3 nucleotide sequence: TGTGCCAGCAGCTCATCGGGACAGGGCACTCAGCCCCAGCATTTT.

This chain links TRBV9 with TRBJ2-3; 9 nucleotides align to TRBD2. The CDR3 has 17 amino acids. Per the germline V gene, CDR1 is SGDLS and CDR2 is YYNGEE. V lost 6 bases to trimming and J lost 4 bases; unmatched junction nucleotides: 15. CDR3 sequence reads: CASTVESVGLASDTQYF. The CDR3 DNA reads as TGTGCCAGCACCGTCGAAAGCGTGGGACTAGCCTCAGATACGCAGTATTTT.